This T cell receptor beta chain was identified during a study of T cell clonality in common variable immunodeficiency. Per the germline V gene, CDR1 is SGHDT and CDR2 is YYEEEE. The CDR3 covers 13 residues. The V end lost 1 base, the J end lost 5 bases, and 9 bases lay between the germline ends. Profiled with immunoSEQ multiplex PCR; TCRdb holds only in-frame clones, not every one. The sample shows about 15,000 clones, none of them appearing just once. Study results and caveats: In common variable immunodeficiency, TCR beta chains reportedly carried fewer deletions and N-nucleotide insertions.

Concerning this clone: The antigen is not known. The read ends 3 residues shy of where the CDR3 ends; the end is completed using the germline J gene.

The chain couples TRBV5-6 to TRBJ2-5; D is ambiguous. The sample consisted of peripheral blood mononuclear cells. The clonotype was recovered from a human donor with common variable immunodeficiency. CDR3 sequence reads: CASSLTASETQYF. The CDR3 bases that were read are TGTGCCAGCAGCTTGACTGCGAGCGAGACC.